This TCR beta chain was sequenced during a study of cytomegalovirus exposure and HLA in healthy donors. For the study at large: Earlier results showed some 120 million unique TCR beta sequences derived from about 179 million T cells. Study-level points and caveats: Many donors carried some public TCRs, although rarity characterized most TCR sequences.

The CDR3 is 14 residues long. Germline values: CDR1 SNHLY, CDR2 FYNNEI. 13 Jbeta primers and 60 Vbeta primers were used for the PCR. TCRdb's table, derived via immunoSEQ multiplex PCR, lists solely in-frame clones and lacks some. This table has 140,000 to 150,000 clones, about 77% appearing once. This clone appeared a few times. The target antigen is unknown. At one of its ends the junction is not consistent with the germline gene, which may arise from a read error. The chain carries TRBV2 and TRBJ2-4, with a tentative D call TRBD2 (6 bases). This sequence was found in a male donor in good health and CMV-seronegative. Sequenced sample: PBMCs. Here the CDR3 DNA reads TGTGCCAGCACCTCGGGGGTACCCAAAAACAGTCAGTACTTC. It is translated as CASTSGVPKNSQYF.